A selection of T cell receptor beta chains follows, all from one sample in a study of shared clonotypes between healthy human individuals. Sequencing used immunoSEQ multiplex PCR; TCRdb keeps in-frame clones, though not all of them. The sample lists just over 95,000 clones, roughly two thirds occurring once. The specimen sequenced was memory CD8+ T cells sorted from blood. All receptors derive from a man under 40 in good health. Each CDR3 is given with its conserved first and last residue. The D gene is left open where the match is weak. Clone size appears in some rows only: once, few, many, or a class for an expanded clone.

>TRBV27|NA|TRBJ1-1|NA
TGTGCCAGCTCACCTTTCCAGGTCAGGAACACTGAAGCTTTCTTT
CASSPFQVRNTEAFF
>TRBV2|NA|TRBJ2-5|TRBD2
TGTGCCAGCAGCGCTGGACTATTCGGGGGGGAGACCCAGTACTTC
CASSAGLFGGETQYF
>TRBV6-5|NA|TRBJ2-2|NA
TGTGCCAGCAGTTGGGCCCCCCGGGCCGGGGAGCTGTTTTTT
CASSWAPRAGELFF
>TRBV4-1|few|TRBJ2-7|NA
TGCGCCAGCAGCCGGGGACTGAACTCCTACGAGCAGTACTTC
CASSRGLNSYEQYF
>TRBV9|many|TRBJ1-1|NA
TGTGCCAGCAGCGTAGAGGCTCTGGGAGTCGCAACTGAAGCTTTCTTT
CASSVEALGVATEAFF
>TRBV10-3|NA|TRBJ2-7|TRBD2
TGTGCCATCAGTGACCTGGGACTAGCGGGGGGGTACGAGCAGTACTTC
CAISDLGLAGGYEQYF
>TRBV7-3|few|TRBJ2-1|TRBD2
TGTGCCAGCAGCTTAACTGGGACTAGAGGGATCCTTTACAATGAGCAGTTCTTC
CASSLTGTRGILYNEQFF
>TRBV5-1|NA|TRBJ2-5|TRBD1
TGCGCCAGCAGCTCGTGGGACAGGGTTATACCCCAAGAGACCCAGTACTTC
CASSSWDRVIPQETQYF
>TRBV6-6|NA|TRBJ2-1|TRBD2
TGTGCCAGCAGTTCTCTAGCGGGAGGCCCCTACAATGAGCAGTTCTTC
CASSSLAGGPYNEQFF
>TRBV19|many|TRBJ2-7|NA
TGTGCCAGTAGTATAGATGGCAGCAGGTCCGAGCAGTACTTC
CASSIDGSRSEQYF
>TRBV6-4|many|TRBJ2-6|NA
TGTGCCAGCAGTGAGGGAGCCTTTGCCTCTGGGGCCAACGTCCTGACTTTC
CASSEGAFASGANVLTF
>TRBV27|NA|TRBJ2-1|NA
TGTGCCAGCAGTTTACTGTCGCATCAGCCCAATGAGCAGTTCTTC
CASSLLSHQPNEQFF